The 13 T cell receptor beta chains reported below all come from one sample, sequenced in a study of tumor and adjacent non-tumor tissue in lung cancer. A modified ARM-PCR protocol with three rounds of nested PCR amplified TCRbeta. TCRdb processed the multiplex PCR reads anew with MiXCR; each CDR3 protein has one entry. The data contain 100,000 to 120,000 distinct CDR3 sequences, 84% of them singletons. This sample's RNA came from whole unsorted tissue. The sequenced sample was lung tumor tissue. The origin of the receptors is a man aged 70 or older with non-small cell lung cancer.

As to this clonotype: A read error may account for a junction end that differs from germline. V usage is TRBV2 and J usage is TRBJ1-5; 10 bases fit TRBD1. The CDR3 totals 15 residues. The germline gives CDR1 SNHLY, CDR2 FYNNEI. The CDR3: CTSSEGGQGNQPQHF. For the CDR3, the DNA is TGTACCAGCAGTGAAGGGGGACAGGGGAATCAGCCCCAGCATTTT. The whole variable domain, remainder taken from reference TRBV2 and TRBJ1-5, is EPEVTQTPSHQVTQMGQEVILRCVPISNHLYFYWYRQILGQKVEFLVSFYNNEISEKSEIFDDQFSVERPDGSNFTLKIRSTKLEDSAMYFCTSSEGGQGNQPQHFGDGTRLSIL.

To note about this clonotype: At one of its ends the junction is not consistent with the germline gene, which may arise from a read error. The chain joins TRBV20-1 to TRBJ2-7; TRBD2 is a possible D gene (5 bases). Germline assignment: CDR1 DFQATT and CDR2 SNEGSKA (reference sequence). This CDR3 has 14 residues. CDR3 DNA sequence: TGCCGAAGCACCGTAGTGGGGAGTCACTACGAGCAGTATTTC. This sequence encodes CRSTVVGSHYEQYF.

The chain combines TRBV29-1 with TRBJ1-2; D not resolved. This CDR3 comprises 14 residues. Germline CDR1 and CDR2: SQVTM and ANQGSEA. CDR3 sequence reads: CIAERGKTNYGYTF. As DNA, the CDR3 is TGCATCGCAGAGAGAGGGAAGACTAACTATGGCTACACCTTC.

Notes on this clonotype: At one end the junction does not follow the germline gene, possibly because of a read error. This chain joins TRBV11-2 and TRBJ2-2; D is perhaps TRBD1 (6 bases). The CDR3 is made up of 14 amino acids. Per germline, CDR1 SGHAT and CDR2 FQNNGV. CDR3: CANSLDSQSGELLF. DNA of the CDR3: TGTGCCAACAGTCTGGACAGTCAGTCCGGGGAGCTGTTATTT.

For this clonotype: A junction end diverges from the germline sequence, so it may reflect a read error. The V and J genes are TRBV6-6 and TRBJ2-1, with 10 bases matching TRBD1. The CDR3 has 15 residues. From germline, CDR1 is MNHNY and CDR2 SVGAGI (reference sequence). Here the CDR3 DNA reads TGTCCCAGCACTGTGACAGGGGGCCTCTACAATGAGCAGTTCTTC. This gives the protein CPSTVTGGLYNEQFF.

A note on this clonotype: The junction does not match germline at one end; this may be a read error. The genes are TRBV5-6 and TRBJ1-1, with a possible D match to TRBD1 (6 bases). The V gene's germline CDR1 is SGHDT and CDR2 YYEEEE. The CDR3 consists of 14 residues. The CDR3 region has the DNA TGTGCCAGCAGCCCTACGGGGGCTGCCGCTGAAGCTTCCTTT. It is translated as CASSPTGAAAEASF.

V and J are TRBV20-1 and TRBJ2-3; D possibly corresponds to TRBD2 (6 bases). Germline-derived CDR1 and CDR2 are DFQATT and SNEGSKA (reference sequence). This CDR3 comprises 11 residues. V was clipped by 8 bases and J by 6 bases, with 12 bases between them. This CDR3 reads CSNSGRDTQYF. The CDR3 DNA reads TGCAGTAATAGCGGCCGGGATACGCAGTATTTT.

Concerning this clonotype: Given the absence of the conserved phenylalanine or tryptophan at the CDR3 end, a read error is likely. The gene calls are TRBV6-6 and TRBJ1-6, with D possibly TRBD1 on 6 matching bases. Germline V gene data show CDR1 as MNHNY and CDR2 as SVGAGI (reference sequence). There are 13 residues in the CDR3. The CDR3 DNA follows: TGTGCCAGCCGTTACTCCGACAGGACACCCCTCCACATT. Residues: CASRYSDRTPLHI.

With respect to this clonotype: One junction end disagrees with the germline gene, perhaps due to a read error. The CDR3 region is CTSSPVTAGGSSLHF. The CDR3, as DNA: TGTACCAGCAGCCCGGTGACAGCGGGGGGATCATCCCTCCACTTT. The genes are TRBV5-6 and TRBJ1-6; TRBD1 is a possible D gene (5 bases). The CDR3 loop spans 15 amino acids. Germline assignment: CDR1 SGHDT and CDR2 YYEEEE.

As concerns this clonotype: A read error may produce the germline difference seen at one junction end. The V call is TRBV28, the J call TRBJ1-1; D may be TRBD1 (6 bases). Germline V CDR1 and CDR2: MDHEN, SYDVKM. The CDR3 spans 16 residues. Here the CDR3 DNA reads TGTGACAGCAGTTTAGCCGGGGCAGGGGCTAGGACTGAAGCTTTCTTT. Amino acid sequence: CDSSLAGAGARTEAFF.

In regard to this clonotype: A read error is likely, as this CDR3 ends without the conserved phenylalanine or tryptophan. The DNA is omitted, as the CDR3 cannot be located on it reliably, and the CDR3 follows TCRdb's listing. This chain links TRBV5-6 with TRBJ2-7; the D call of TRBD2 is as the table states it, not checked on the DNA. The germline V gene has CDR1 SGHDT and CDR2 YYEEEE. The CDR3 is made up of 18 amino acids, end residues included. This chain's CDR3 is CTSSPTIAGGPGNYEEYL.

As regards this clonotype: The conserved phenylalanine or tryptophan normally closing the CDR3 is absent here, so this likely arose from a read error. The gene calls are TRBV4-3 and TRBJ2-1; TRBD1 might be the D (5 bases). The CDR3 spans 15 residues. Per the germline V gene, CDR1 is LGHNA and CDR2 is YSLEER. CDR3 amino acids: CASRQDLGAGNEQFV. The CDR3, as DNA: TGCGCCAGCAGACAAGATTTAGGGGCTGGGAATGAGCAGTTCGTC.

As for this clonotype: One end of the junction varies from germline; a read error may be responsible. V and J are TRBV12-3 or TRBV12-4 and TRBJ2-3; the D call may be TRBD1 or TRBD2 (5 bases each). CDR3 size: 15 residues. CDR3 sequence reads: CANSFGRGWTDTQYF. DNA for the CDR3: TGTGCCAACAGTTTCGGCCGGGGCTGGACAGATACGCAGTATTTT.